This TCR beta chain was sequenced during a study of blood T cell repertoires in COVID-19 (TCRdb year 2020). In the study overall: Collaborator samples came from the United States, Italy and Spain and covered acute and convalescent phases of COVID-19. The material from the prospective study consisted of cDNA or gDNA derived from T cells, B-cell-depleted T cells, or PBMCs. Deeply sampled blood TCRbeta repertoires from subjects exposed to, actively infected with, or recovered from COVID-19 were included in the dataset. The repertoires were released in a freely available public database intended as a resource for research on the immune response to SARS-CoV-2. Samples came from the ongoing ImmuneRACE study (first 160 participants) plus 1,254 subjects from 6 global collaborators. A de-identified subject ID, COVID-19 status, age in years and sex were almost always included in the sample metadata. Where available, HLA class I and class II types were taken from metadata supplied by the sample provider and were not determined by assay-based typing.

Whole blood was collected in K2EDTA tubes by collaborating institutions according to the institutions' own protocols. For TCRbeta analysis, collaborators shipped samples as frozen whole blood, isolated PBMCs, or DNA extracted from either of those sample types. The research as a whole found: The quantity of clinical and demographic metadata differed by source and by participant and was supplied without curation.

With regard to this clone: Which antigen it targets is not known. No much larger clone is present one base from it, and per-base qualities are unavailable.

Counted from cysteine to phenylalanine, this CDR3 has 14 amino acids. The retained sequence is limited to the CDR3, 42 bases, with the frame set at the first base. Trimming at the junction amounts to 3 bases on V and 5 bases on J, and the germline ends lie 10 bases apart. CDR1 and CDR2 are drawn from the germline V gene: MDHEN, SYDVKM. The immunoSEQ Assay, a bias-controlled multiplex PCR, was used to amplify TCRbeta CDR3 regions from genomic DNA. Per the authors' processing: The number of nucleated cells in each sample was estimated from the amplification of reference gene primers within the assay. To quantify the absolute abundance of each unique TCRbeta CDR3 rearrangement, sequence reads were collapsed and filtered. Productive Simpson clonality was computed per sample as the square root of Simpson's diversity index over productive rearrangements. The table was pulled from immuneACCESS by TCRdb, which kept in-frame rearrangements only. Such tables lose some clones; where checked, under half of the loss comes from unresolved V genes, and the rest has no known cause. For V, J and clone size, that table is used; D and trimming come from the DNA. The table for this sample lists fewer than 100,000 clones; around 90% of them were counted only once. Less than 0.8% of the sample is held by the ten biggest clonotypes.

The sample comprised peripheral blood. The sequence joins TRBV28 to TRBJ1-4; TRBD1 is possibly the D segment (5 matching bases). The receptor was isolated from a woman of 80 years or more with acute or convalescent COVID-19. The CDR3 corresponds to CASSLWGGNEKLFF. The nucleotide sequence is TGTGCCAGCAGTTTGTGGGGGGGGAATGAAAAACTGTTTTTT.